Reported below is one T cell receptor (beta chain). This clone's antigen is unknown. No much larger clonotype is one base removed from it; base qualities were not supplied. This sample is drawn from a study of blood T cell repertoires in COVID-19 (dated by TCRdb to 2020 to 2022). Study-wide context: Collaborator samples came from the United States, Italy and Spain and covered acute and convalescent phases of COVID-19. Subjects who had been exposed to COVID-19, were actively infected with it, or had recovered from it provided the deeply sampled blood TCRbeta repertoires that made up the dataset. The sample metadata nearly always contained a de-identified subject ID, COVID-19 status, age in years and sex. The material from the prospective study consisted of cDNA or gDNA derived from T cells, B-cell-depleted T cells, or PBMCs. The repertoires were released in a freely available public database meant as a resource for research on the immune response to SARS-CoV-2. HLA class I and class II types, where available, came from metadata supplied by the sample provider rather than from assay-based typing. The samples were drawn from the first 160 participants of the ongoing ImmuneRACE study and from some 1,300 subjects provided by 6 global collaborators.

TCRbeta CDR3 regions were amplified from genomic DNA by means of the immunoSEQ Assay, a bias-controlled multiplex PCR. The original methods were these. Within the assay, amplification of reference gene primers was used to estimate how many nucleated cells each sample contained. To quantify the absolute abundance of each unique TCRbeta CDR3 rearrangement, sequence reads were collapsed and filtered. For each sample, productive Simpson clonality was calculated by taking the square root of Simpson's diversity index across productive rearrangements. As stored in TCRdb, this immuneACCESS dataset retains in-frame rearrangements with V and J assigned. A fraction of the clones does not appear; measured against another copy, unresolved V genes explain less than half of the discrepancy, and the remainder lacks a known reason. Clone size and V and J calls were adopted from that table, with D and trimming inferred from the DNA. The sample data list 360,000 or so clones, and about nine tenths of these were observed just once. Approximately 1.5% of the sample goes to the ten largest clones.

The paper's findings and limits, for the study overall: The amount of clinical and demographic metadata varied by source and participant and was provided uncurated.

Enrolling through a virtual design, the prospective study's participants ranged in age from roughly 18 to 95 years and lived across roughly 23 United States geographic areas. In the prospective study, participants were assigned to cohorts based on the clinical history participants reported in a screening survey and a study questionnaire. For ImmuneRACE Cohort 3, a participant was defined as recovered based on two consecutive negative NP/OP PCR tests, clearance by a healthcare professional, or resolution of symptoms. In the prospective study, mobile phlebotomists collected whole blood, serum and a nasopharyngeal or oropharyngeal swab from each participant. Prospective study participants could optionally give additional blood draws and questionnaires over an approximately two-month period. Blood samples from the prospective study were shipped frozen or at room temperature prior to DNA extraction.

Sequencing was done on a sample of PBMCs or T cells enriched from blood (not recorded which). This sequence originates from a woman aged 25 to 39 who had recovered from COVID-19.

The DNA is as follows: TGTGCCAGCAGTTTCCTACCACCAAATCAGGGAGAAAAACTGTTTTTT. The encoded protein is CASSFLPPNQGEKLFF. The chain is encoded by TRBV27 joined to TRBJ1-4, and the D gene may be TRBD1, 5 bases matching. The CDR3 numbers 16 residues from cysteine through phenylalanine. The entry retains the CDR3 DNA only, 48 bases that are in frame from base 1. At the junction V is shortened by 3 bases and J by 8 bases, with 19 bases in between. The germline V gene (reference sequence) specifies MNHEY as CDR1 and SMNVEV as CDR2.